This TCR beta chain was recorded in a study of blood T cells in healthy people across ages. Germline CDR1 is SGHDT and CDR2 is YYEEEE. The ends were cut back, 4 bases at V and 7 bases at J, with 24 bases in the middle. The CDR3 loop spans 16 amino acids. No fewer than 6 micrograms of total RNA were isolated from every sample. The authors ran a second PCR of about 6 to 11 cycles using a sample-barcoded 5' primer and a J-beta primer mix. Every molecule of cDNA carried a tag from a template-switch adaptor with 12 random nucleotides. TCRdb called the 5' RACE reads again in MiXCR, with one record for every CDR3 protein. The table lists 700,000 to 900,000 distinct CDR3 sequences, under 30% of them singletons. These data are also associated with another study on T cells of mothers and their children. From that paper: Every mother supplied over 9 million TCR beta CDR3 reads and every child about 3 million. Nobody spotted any persistent microchimeric T cell clones.

Sequenced sample: blood. The chain couples TRBV5-6 to TRBJ2-7, with D perhaps matching TRBD2 (6 bases). The receptor was derived from a boy aged 10-17 years in good health. The CDR3 is CASSLQWAGFLREQYF. For the CDR3, the DNA is TGTGCCAGCAGCCTCCAATGGGCGGGGTTCTTAAGGGAGCAGTACTTC.